This TCR beta chain derives from a study of cytomegalovirus exposure and HLA in healthy donors (dated by TCRdb to about 2017). For the wider study: An earlier analysis of 550 to 700 of the donors reported approximately 300 Gb of sequence data and roughly 110 million unique TCR beta sequences from around 200 million T cells. An earlier analysis of 587 of the donors applied high-throughput TCR beta sequencing to assess whether each TCR beta V gene segment acted as functional or pseudogenic. All discovery cohort repertoires had been generated using a single sequencing platform. Typing coverage differed by locus: A, B, C, DRB1 and DQB1 were typed in roughly 620-630 donors, DQA1 in 500 to 550, DPA1 in around 610, and DPB1 in 450 to 480. In addition to the first cohort of 650 to 800 subjects, a separate validation cohort of around 110 different subjects was used. Using immunosequencing, the study profiled T cell repertoires from about 650 subjects and related those repertoires to cytomegalovirus serostatus. Donor age, sex, ethnicity and CMV serostatus were compiled together with the repertoire data. On average, around 230,000 unique TCR beta nucleotide sequences were sequenced per donor among fewer than 500 genotyped donors of the cohort, with roughly 19% of those sequences being non-productive. A later analysis re-examined previously published TCR beta repertoires from 500 to 700 donors and added high-resolution HLA genotyping to investigate patterns of TCR occurrence. The study aimed to test whether cataloging public T cell receptors could reveal signatures of past pathogen exposure. Four to six DR-DQ haplotypes were handled as single units for association and clustering, since linkage in the cohort was strong. Around 330 gigabases of sequencing data and around 80 million unique TCR sequences made up an early release that covered around 640 HLA-typed donors. Both class I and class II loci were covered by HLA typing, at four-digit resolution. In the later analysis, no new phenotypic data were used to find candidate immune exposures; instead, reliance was placed on TCR beta sequences and their occurrence across donors. Among the roughly 430 genotyped donors, about 83% belonged to the genetic ancestry cluster associated with self-reported Caucasian donors. In a later genetic analysis, genome-wide SNP genotypes for about 65% of the roughly 670 donors were used, and that subset was treated as a discovery cohort. The study combined high-throughput TCR immunosequencing, statistical association of individual TCRs with disease status, and machine learning to predict cytomegalovirus infection status. On the study overall, not on this receptor specifically: According to a later analysis, TCR association rates differed among HLA loci, with DRB1 alleles showing the most associated TCRs and HLA-C alleles showing the fewest. For the cohort, immune exposure information was limited to CMV serostatus. The 87-base-pair reads could not distinguish some IMGT-functional V segments, including TRBV6-2 and TRBV6-3, so those segments were excluded. The earlier analysis of approximately 590 of the donors excluded 15 to 20 rarely observed V segments, including chromosome 9 orphons, because counts were too low. A further reported finding was that TCR beta sequences accurately predicted the HLA-A and HLA-B alleles for most subjects in the first cohort. According to a later genetic analysis, donors in an Asian-associated ancestry cluster had fewer N-insertions in productive TCRs than the roughly 670-donor mean. Roughly uniform sequencing depth across donors was assumed in presence/absence analyses, although this assumption may not hold. In a later analysis, several top co-occurrence clusters were reported to appear linked to parvovirus B19, influenza, CMV and Epstein-Barr virus. The cohort was sequenced for TCR beta chains only, and without alpha or paired-chain data the features that could be detected were limited. In the study, about 150 TCR beta chains were listed as associated with cytomegalovirus. Assigning TCR associations to individual alleles was difficult when HLA alleles, especially DR and DQ, strongly co-occurred. In vitro tests confirmed that a few of the cytomegalovirus-associated TCR beta chains recognize cytomegalovirus antigens. The classifier was reported to diagnose cytomegalovirus status with high specificity and sensitivity in both the original and validation cohorts. Compared with equally common non-associated chains, HLA-associated TCR beta chains in a later analysis were more clonally expanded and had lower generation probabilities. A cluster of highly shared sequence variants was judged likely to be a technical artifact of the sequencing pipeline. The authors suggested that the approach could potentially be generalized to other disease states and immunological phenotypes. In an earlier analysis of 500 to 650 of the donors, most TCR beta V segments appeared in productive rearrangements about 90% or about 30% of the time, broadly matching IMGT annotations. An association between a missense DCLRE1C variant and V-gene and J-gene trimming of TCR beta chains was found in a later genetic analysis and replicated in an independent cohort. A later analysis associated about 17,000 TCR beta sequences with specific HLA alleles at a false discovery rate of 0.05. Correlated functional status among segregating V segments might reflect linkage disequilibrium, but an unknown experimental factor could not be ruled out. A later analysis found that most CMV-associated TCR beta chains appeared HLA-restricted, with HLA associations seemingly driven largely by CMV exposure. Because HLA typing was missing for some donors at each locus, association tests included only the typed subset. While some public TCRs were present in many individuals, most TCR sequences turned up only very rarely across donors.

On this clone: What antigen it recognizes has not been identified. No much larger clone is present one base from it, and per-base qualities are unavailable.

Unmatched junction bases come to 6, with V trimmed by 5 bases and J by 5 bases. From cysteine to phenylalanine, the CDR3 is 14 amino acids long. Only the CDR3 DNA stays, 42 bases, in frame from base 1. From the germline V gene, CDR1 is MGHDK and CDR2 is SYGVNS. The cohort was made up of approximately 670 healthy bone marrow donors. All cohort members were sampled while nominally healthy, although unrecorded immune exposures were likely present. The donor was CMV seropositive and was included in the group of about 290 seropositive cohort members. A peripheral blood sample was collected from each donor, and TCR beta sequencing was performed on peripheral blood mononuclear cells. The Qiagen DNeasy Blood Extraction Kit was used to extract genomic DNA from the blood cell samples. Libraries came from the immunoSEQ multiplex PCR assay. For the multiplex PCR, a mixture combining 60 forward primers for TCR Vbeta segments and 13 reverse primers for TCR Jbeta segments was used. Amplification of the CDR3 region of rearranged TCR beta genes was performed with a multiplex PCR assay on genomic DNA. Amplified TCR beta libraries were sequenced as 87-base-pair reads on the Illumina HiSeq System. As for the original processing: A later analysis counted about 82 million unique TCR beta chains across the 600 to 850 repertoires, and approximately 11 million of these chains were shared by at least two donors. A nearest-neighbor algorithm error-corrected the raw reads and collapsed the reads into unique sequences, merging closely related sequences to remove PCR and sequencing errors. Alignment of CDR3 sequences to IMGT reference sequences was used to assign V, D and J gene segments. For a sequence to be retained, a match of at least six nucleotides to both a V gene segment and a J gene segment was required. A rearrangement counted as productive if the CDR3 had no stop codons and remained in frame with V and J, and every other rearrangement counted as non-productive. Following IMGT convention, CDR3 was defined as the stretch from the second conserved V-encoded cysteine up to the conserved J-encoded phenylalanine. In an earlier analysis of around 570 of the donors, sequences lacking an unambiguous match to a single V gene segment were excluded. In an earlier analysis of about 590 of the donors, a V segment was called functional when productive rearrangements were above 56.7%, and segregating when the standard deviation between donors exceeded 5%. To diagnose cytomegalovirus status from the catalog of TCR beta chain sequences, a statistical classification framework was built. In a later analysis, TCR nucleotide sequences were compared against IMGT/GENE-DB human TR gene sequences so that V and J genes could be assigned. In a later analysis, CDR3 sequences and most-parsimonious VDJ recombination scenarios were assigned using the TCRdist pipeline. In a later analysis, each TCR beta chain was defined by its CDR3 amino acid sequence together with its V-gene family, and reads without a unique V-gene family were excluded. To address suspected cross-contamination and a sequencing artifact, a later analysis removed around 600 highly shared, low-generation-probability nucleotide sequences. For each public chain, a later analysis derived a clonal expansion index from normalized ranks of inferred template counts within each repertoire. In a later analysis, generation probabilities were computed with a VDJ recombination model fitted to out-of-frame rearrangements, and the resulting probabilities were checked against IGoR. In a later analysis, TCR-TCR, TCR-HLA and TCR-CMV co-occurrence was scored with hypergeometric tests, and a repertoire-size bias correction was applied to TCR pairs. A later analysis estimated false discovery rates by permuting HLA or CMV assignments 20 times. In a later analysis, co-occurring TCRs were grouped using DBSCAN, and TCRdist sequence similarity was added for clustering within HLA-allele-positive subsets. Co-occurrence clustering excluded repertoires with fewer than 30,000 or more than 120,000 public chains, plus five with anomalous nucleotide sharing. Held by TCRdb, this immuneACCESS table contains in-frame sequences only and omits some clones. Under half of the omission traces to an unresolved V gene where checked; the cause of the rest is unknown. That table furnishes V, J and clone size, whereas the DNA furnished D and trimming. Here the sample has about 130,000 clones; approximately 69% occur a single time. 6.6% of the sample rests with the top ten.

Source material: PBMCs. The sequence was collected from a man aged 40-49 years in good health and CMV-seropositive. The chain employs TRBV25-1 and TRBJ2-5; 9 middle bases align to TRBD2. The CDR3 protein: CASSFSGGTETQYF. The DNA reads as follows: TGTGCCAGCAGTTTCAGCGGGGGGACCGAGACCCAGTACTTC.